The source of this T cell receptor beta chain is a study of cytomegalovirus exposure and HLA in healthy donors. PCR involved 60 Vbeta and 13 Jbeta primers. Produced via immunoSEQ multiplex PCR; TCRdb's table is partial and in-frame only. The data show some 180,000 clones, roughly 77% seen once. This CDR3 spans 15 amino acids. CDR1 is MNHEY, CDR2 SVGAGI, per germline. V was clipped by 2 bases and J by 5 bases, with 12 bases between them. The clonotype was recovered from a man aged 35 to 55 in good health and CMV-seropositive. The rearrangement uses TRBV6-5 and TRBJ1-4; a weak D match, TRBD1 (5 bases). The material sequenced was PBMCs. The CDR3 loop is CASSYGRGRNEKLFF. CDR3 in DNA: TGTGCCAGCAGTTACGGGAGGGGCAGGAATGAAAAACTGTTTTTT.